This TCR beta chain emerged from a study of human T cells and chemical hapten exposure (dated by TCRdb to about 2021). Regarding the study in general: For sensitization, 2% DPC in acetone was applied to a roughly 2 cm by roughly 2 cm area of upper inner arm skin. Around 30 alopecia patients provided blood for TCR sequencing at one to four time points (pre-sensitization, 2, 6 and 24 weeks). The study tracked peripheral blood TCR repertoire changes in vivo during primary and secondary sensitization to the hapten diphenylcyclopropenone (DPC) in alopecia patients. Libraries were combined into a pool for sequencing, and differences in TCR yield between samples came mainly from small differences in library volumes within the pool. Weekly therapeutic DPC doses were additionally applied to the scalp of patients throughout the roughly 25-week study period. Blood samples were taken from patients before sensitization (week 0) and then at 2, 6 and about 24 weeks after DPC sensitization. Patch testing on the upper back used Finn chambers containing 0.01% DPC, with scoring done after 6 days according to International Contact Dermatitis Research Group standards. Alopecia areata with under or over 50% scalp involvement, alopecia totalis and alopecia universalis were represented in the patient cohort, which was mostly female. General findings and caveats noted by the study authors: The number of PT1 expanded TCRs positively correlated with patch test score, significant at thresholds 8, 16 and 32 but not 4. After repeated subsampling, changes were observed in the strength of the expansion versus patch-test correlation and in the threshold at which the correlation became significant. DPC sensitization did not change how many TCRs were above 1 in 1000 frequency, and no evidence was found of alterations in global repertoire structure. Compared with pre-sensitization or healthy control sets, expanded TCRs formed significantly more large CDR3 similarity clusters, which is consistent with antigen-driven responses. All patients had alopecia, a presumed autoimmune disease, so their immune response might differ from that of healthy individuals.

This clonotype was seen only a few times. The antigen it binds to is not known. Base qualities are missing; no much larger clone stands one base away. The time point label corresponds to: patch test 2, 6 weeks after DPC sensitization. The treatment or condition tag for this specimen amounts to: therapeutic diphenylcyclopropenone sensitization with weekly scalp DPC. At every patch-test visit, the blood draw took place before the patch test was put on. Patients were considered eligible if aged 18 to 70, diagnosed with alopecia and deemed suitable for DPC therapy, and patients were excluded if pregnant. Unfractionated whole blood was collected in Tempus Blood RNA tubes, and total RNA was extracted from that blood. Receptor libraries were prepared by RACE. The sequencer listed for this sample is NextSeq 500. Library preparation attached unique molecular identifiers to individual cDNA molecules for quantitative, reproducible TCR counting. For every blood RNA sample, sequencing covered both the TCR alpha and TCR beta chains. As for the authors' bioinformatics: The median number of TCRs per sample was 85,000 to 100,000, ranging from 23,224 to 690,600. The Decombinator software suite was used to annotate V, J and CDR3 in the TCR reads. For the PS versus PT1 abundance plots, all samples were subsampled to the same number of TCRs (28,000). Expanded TCRs were defined as absent before sensitization and observed at least eight times at the 2-week time point. In-frame beta chains were kept once TCRdb had trimmed the public reads at Q25 with fastp and called clones with MiXCR. A single entry per CDR3 protein holds the most common genes and DNA from its merged rows. The authors' filters were not applied to this entry. The sample yields tens of thousands of distinct CDR3 sequences; around 7.9% were counted once. The top ten hold roughly 3.8% of the sample.

V sheds 5 bases and J sheds 1 base, leaving 15 bases between their ends. The CDR3 measures 15 amino acids from cysteine to phenylalanine. The entry retains the CDR3 DNA only, 45 bases that are in frame from base 1. CDR1 is given as SEHNR and CDR2 as FQNEAQ, both from the germline V gene (reference sequence). Sequencing used whole blood, obtained in connection with sensitization to the hapten diphenylcyclopropenone (DPC). The sequence joins TRBV7-9 to TRBJ2-7; the D gene is unclear. This clonotype originated in a woman in her 50s with alopecia areata. Some clones in this sample may be carry-over from other donors' samples. The sequenced DNA: TGTGCCAGCAGCCTCGACACAACTTTTTCCTACGAGCAGTACTTC. This is translated as CASSLDTTFSYEQYF.